A selection of T cell receptor beta chains follows, all from one sample in a study of T cells after yellow fever vaccination. TCRdb re-derived calls from the 5' RACE reads in MiXCR, one entry per CDR3 protein. The data show about 53,000 distinct CDR3 sequences, about 5.6% seen once. This specimen was PBMCs, either bulk or a sorted T-cell subset (CD4+, CD8+, memory, or dextramer-sorted; not recorded which), taken on the day of the yellow fever booster vaccination. The receptor set was obtained from a man younger than 35 who received the YFV17D yellow fever vaccine. Both conserved end residues are part of each CDR3. The D gene is left open where the match is weak. Clone size is shown for a subset of rows, as once, few, many or a class of expanded clone.

V gene: TRBV5-1
clone size: .
J gene: TRBJ2-1
CDR3 length: 16
D gene: .
CDR3 DNA: TGCGCCAGCAGCTTGATCTGGGACAAAGCCTACAATGAGCAGTTCTTC
CDR3 protein: CASSLIWDKAYNEQFF

V gene: TRBV20-1
clone size: many
J gene: TRBJ2-1
CDR3 length: 14
D gene: .
CDR3 DNA: TGCAGTGCTAGCCGGCTGAAGGGCAGCAATGAGCAGTTCTTC
CDR3 protein: CSASRLKGSNEQFF

V gene: TRBV29-1
clone size: .
J gene: TRBJ1-2
CDR3 length: 15
D gene: .
CDR3 DNA: TGCAGCGTTCGACCCCATTCGAGGGATCTCTATGGCTACACCTTC
CDR3 protein: CSVRPHSRDLYGYTF

V gene: TRBV11-3
clone size: few
J gene: TRBJ2-1
CDR3 length: 15
D gene: TRBD1
CDR3 DNA: TGTGCCAGCAGCATAGGGGACAGCGGAAACAATGAGCAGTTCTTC
CDR3 protein: CASSIGDSGNNEQFF

V gene: TRBV7-3
clone size: .
J gene: TRBJ2-2
CDR3 length: 18
D gene: TRBD2
CDR3 DNA: TGTGCCAGCAGCCCTCGCCCCCTAGCGGGGGGTTCTGACGGGGAGCTGTTTTTT
CDR3 protein: CASSPRPLAGGSDGELFF

V gene: TRBV4-1
clone size: .
J gene: TRBJ2-2
CDR3 length: 17
D gene: .
CDR3 DNA: TGCGCCAGCAGCCACCTACTAGCCGGGGGGAACACCGGGGAGCTGTTTTTT
CDR3 protein: CASSHLLAGGNTGELFF

V gene: TRBV4-1
clone size: few
J gene: TRBJ1-5
CDR3 length: 18
D gene: .
CDR3 DNA: TGCGCCAGCAGCCACACCTTTAAATCGGCGGGGCCTTGGCAGCCCCAGCATTTT
CDR3 protein: CASSHTFKSAGPWQPQHF

V gene: TRBV4-1
clone size: many
J gene: TRBJ1-1
CDR3 length: 14
D gene: TRBD1
CDR3 DNA: TGCGCCAGCAGCCGACCGGGACAGGGGGCTGAAGCTTTCTTT
CDR3 protein: CASSRPGQGAEAFF

V gene: TRBV7-3
clone size: many
J gene: TRBJ2-1
CDR3 length: 15
D gene: .
CDR3 DNA: TGTGCCAGCAGCTTTCTGGCAGGGGCCTACAATGAGCAGTTCTTC
CDR3 protein: CASSFLAGAYNEQFF

V gene: TRBV12-3/TRBV12-4
clone size: many
J gene: TRBJ2-2
CDR3 length: 15
D gene: .
CDR3 DNA: TGTGCCAGCAGTTTAGGGCAAGCGAGCACCGGGGAGCTGTTTTTT
CDR3 protein: CASSLGQASTGELFF

V gene: TRBV4-1
clone size: .
J gene: TRBJ2-3
CDR3 length: 18
D gene: TRBD2
CDR3 DNA: TGCGCCAGCAGCGGTCCGGGACTAGCGGGGGAGAGCACAGATACGCAGTATTTT
CDR3 protein: CASSGPGLAGESTDTQYF

V gene: TRBV5-1
clone size: many
J gene: TRBJ2-1
CDR3 length: 15
D gene: .
CDR3 DNA: TGCGCCAGCAGCTTGTCTTGGGGGGCCTCTAATGAGCAGTTCTTC
CDR3 protein: CASSLSWGASNEQFF

V gene: TRBV4-1
clone size: .
J gene: TRBJ2-7
CDR3 length: 14
D gene: TRBD2
CDR3 DNA: TGCGCCAGCAGCCCTAGCGGGGTAGCCTACGAGCAGTACTTC
CDR3 protein: CASSPSGVAYEQYF

V gene: TRBV11-1
clone size: few
J gene: TRBJ2-1
CDR3 length: 16
D gene: TRBD2
CDR3 DNA: TGTGCCAGCAGCTTAGTAACTAGCGGGGGGGCGAATGAGCAGTTCTTC
CDR3 protein: CASSLVTSGGANEQFF

V gene: TRBV4-1
clone size: once
J gene: TRBJ2-1
CDR3 length: 17
D gene: .
CDR3 DNA: TGCGCCAGCAGCCAAGATTTTGAGAGGGGTTCCTACAATGAGCAGTTCTTC
CDR3 protein: CASSQDFERGSYNEQFF

V gene: TRBV4-1
clone size: few
J gene: TRBJ2-1
CDR3 length: 16
D gene: TRBD2
CDR3 DNA: TGCGCCAGCAGCCAAGAATGGGCGGGGGGGCCGGATGAGCAGTTCTTC
CDR3 protein: CASSQEWAGGPDEQFF

V gene: TRBV7-3
clone size: .
J gene: TRBJ2-2
CDR3 length: 13
D gene: .
CDR3 DNA: TGTGCCAGCAGGGGGGCAAACACCGGGGAGCTGTTTTTT
CDR3 protein: CASRGANTGELFF

V gene: TRBV6-2/TRBV6-3
clone size: many
J gene: TRBJ2-1
CDR3 length: 16
D gene: .
CDR3 DNA: TGTGCCAGCAGTTACTCGGGGGTCCGCCCCTACAATGAGCAGTTCTTC
CDR3 protein: CASSYSGVRPYNEQFF

V gene: TRBV27
clone size: few
J gene: TRBJ2-7
CDR3 length: 13
D gene: .
CDR3 DNA: TGTGCCAGCAGCCGCAGTGCGGGCTACGAGCAGTACTTC
CDR3 protein: CASSRSAGYEQYF

V gene: TRBV6-5
clone size: .
J gene: TRBJ2-1
CDR3 length: 13
D gene: .
CDR3 DNA: TGTGCCAGCAGCCCTACACCCTACAATGAGCAGTTCTTC
CDR3 protein: CASSPTPYNEQFF

V gene: TRBV27
clone size: .
J gene: TRBJ2-5
CDR3 length: 15
D gene: TRBD2
CDR3 DNA: TGTGCCAGCAGTTTATTCCTAGCGGGGGAAGAGACCCAGTACTTC
CDR3 protein: CASSLFLAGEETQYF

V gene: TRBV11-2
clone size: few
J gene: TRBJ2-5
CDR3 length: 15
D gene: TRBD2
CDR3 DNA: TGTGCCAGCAGCTGGGAAGCGGGACACCAAGAGACCCAGTACTTC
CDR3 protein: CASSWEAGHQETQYF

V gene: TRBV7-2
clone size: many
J gene: TRBJ2-3
CDR3 length: 13
D gene: TRBD1
CDR3 DNA: TGTGCCAGCGGGTACAACAGGGGAGATACGCAGTATTTT
CDR3 protein: CASGYNRGDTQYF

V gene: TRBV5-1
clone size: few
J gene: TRBJ1-5
CDR3 length: 15
D gene: TRBD1
CDR3 DNA: TGCGCCAGCAGCCCCGGCGTCAGGGGGGATCAGCCCCAGCATTTT
CDR3 protein: CASSPGVRGDQPQHF

V gene: TRBV5-8
clone size: many
J gene: TRBJ1-5
CDR3 length: 14
D gene: .
CDR3 DNA: TGTGCCAGCAGCTTGGAACAGGGAGTTCAGCCCCAGCATTTT
CDR3 protein: CASSLEQGVQPQHF

V gene: TRBV6-5
clone size: many
J gene: TRBJ2-7
CDR3 length: 15
D gene: TRBD2
CDR3 DNA: TGTGCCAGCAGCTCGCCGGGACTAGCGGACTACGAGCAGTACTTC
CDR3 protein: CASSSPGLADYEQYF

V gene: TRBV20-1
clone size: many
J gene: TRBJ2-1
CDR3 length: 14
D gene: .
CDR3 DNA: TGCAGTGCTAGCGGGGGGCTACCATACAATGAGCAGTTCTTC
CDR3 protein: CSASGGLPYNEQFF

V gene: TRBV5-6
clone size: .
J gene: TRBJ1-1
CDR3 length: 13
D gene: .
CDR3 DNA: TGTGCCAGCAGCTCCGGGACGAGCCATGAAGCTTTCTTT
CDR3 protein: CASSSGTSHEAFF

V gene: TRBV6-2/TRBV6-3
clone size: many
J gene: TRBJ2-1
CDR3 length: 15
D gene: TRBD2
CDR3 DNA: TGTGCCAGCCAACTTTCTAGCGGGGGATACAATGAGCAGTTCTTC
CDR3 protein: CASQLSSGGYNEQFF

V gene: TRBV7-6
clone size: many
J gene: TRBJ2-7
CDR3 length: 13
D gene: TRBD1
CDR3 DNA: TGTGCCAGCAGCTGGACAGGGGACCACGAGCAGTACTTC
CDR3 protein: CASSWTGDHEQYF

V gene: TRBV12-5
clone size: many
J gene: TRBJ1-1
CDR3 length: 16
D gene: .
CDR3 DNA: TGTGCTAGTGGTTTGGTGGTCGGGGTCGCGGACACTGAAGCTTTCTTT
CDR3 protein: CASGLVVGVADTEAFF

V gene: TRBV6-5
clone size: .
J gene: TRBJ2-5
CDR3 length: 13
D gene: TRBD2
CDR3 DNA: TGTGCCAGCAGTTACGGGACTAGTAAGACCCAGTACTTC
CDR3 protein: CASSYGTSKTQYF

V gene: TRBV7-9
clone size: .
J gene: TRBJ1-2
CDR3 length: 12
D gene: .
CDR3 DNA: TGTGCCAGCAGCTCCAGCGGTTTCGGCTACACCTTC
CDR3 protein: CASSSSGFGYTF

V gene: TRBV7-9
clone size: many
J gene: TRBJ1-5
CDR3 length: 15
D gene: TRBD1
CDR3 DNA: TGTGCCAGCAGCTTAGGACAGGGGAACAATCAGCCCCAGCATTTT
CDR3 protein: CASSLGQGNNQPQHF

V gene: TRBV9
clone size: many
J gene: TRBJ2-5
CDR3 length: 12
D gene: TRBD2
CDR3 DNA: TGTGCCAGGGGGGGGACCGTAGAGACCCAGTACTTC
CDR3 protein: CARGGTVETQYF

V gene: TRBV5-4
clone size: few
J gene: TRBJ2-3
CDR3 length: 15
D gene: .
CDR3 DNA: TGTGCCAGCAGCTTGGGGCCAGTTAGCACAGATACGCAGTATTTT
CDR3 protein: CASSLGPVSTDTQYF